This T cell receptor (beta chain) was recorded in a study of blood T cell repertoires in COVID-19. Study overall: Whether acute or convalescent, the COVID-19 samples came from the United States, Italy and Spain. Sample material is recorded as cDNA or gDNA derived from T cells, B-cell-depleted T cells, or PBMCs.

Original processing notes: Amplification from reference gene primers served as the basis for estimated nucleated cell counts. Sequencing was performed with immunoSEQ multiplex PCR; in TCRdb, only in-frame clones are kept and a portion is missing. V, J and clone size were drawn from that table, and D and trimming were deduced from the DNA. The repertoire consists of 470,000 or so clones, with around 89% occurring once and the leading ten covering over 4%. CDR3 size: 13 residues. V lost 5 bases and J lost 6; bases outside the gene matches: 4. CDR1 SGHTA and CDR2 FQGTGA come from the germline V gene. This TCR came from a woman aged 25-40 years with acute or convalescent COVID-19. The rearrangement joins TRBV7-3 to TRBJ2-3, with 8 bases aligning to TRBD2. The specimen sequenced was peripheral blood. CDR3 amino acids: CASSVGLVDTQYF. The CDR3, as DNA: TGTGCCAGCAGCGTGGGACTAGTCGATACGCAGTATTTT.